These T cell receptor beta chains were read from a single sample in a study of blood T cell repertoires in COVID-19. Produced via immunoSEQ multiplex PCR; TCRdb's table is partial and in-frame only. The data contain about 230,000 clones, around 83% of them seen just once; the ten biggest clones take up approximately 6%. The sample consisted of peripheral blood. These receptors were collected from a man aged 80 or over with acute or convalescent COVID-19. Both conserved end residues are part of each CDR3. D genes are given only for firm matches. Clone size, where shown, is once, few, many, or a class for clones that have expanded.

D | size | J | V | DNA | CDR3
- | - | TRBJ2-1 | TRBV6-1 | TGTGCCAGCAGTGAAGCGGAGACTCCTCCCTACAATGAGCAGTTCTTC | CASSEAETPPYNEQFF
TRBD2 | - | TRBJ2-7 | TRBV19 | TGTGCCAGTAGTAAAGCGGGGAGCTCCTACGAGCAGTACTTC | CASSKAGSSYEQYF
- | - | TRBJ1-2 | TRBV28 | TGTGCCAGCAGAGTAGGACAGCAATATGGCTACACCTTC | CASRVGQQYGYTF
TRBD2 | few | TRBJ2-6 | TRBV4-2 | TGTGCCAGCAGCCAAGAAATTTCGACTAGCGGGTCGGGAGCTGGGGCCAACGTCCTGACTTTC | CASSQEISTSGSGAGANVLTF
TRBD1 | - | TRBJ2-1 | TRBV4-1 | TGCGCCAGCAGCCAAGAAGGGGGCCGCTTAGCTTACAATGAGCAGTTCTTC | CASSQEGGRLAYNEQFF
TRBD1 | - | TRBJ2-2 | TRBV5-1 | TGCGCCAGCAGCCAGGGACAGGGGAACGGGGAGCTGTTTTTT | CASSQGQGNGELFF
- | - | TRBJ2-3 | TRBV7-8 | TGTGCCAGCAGGGCTACCGAACCTCGGGGAACAGATACGCAGTATTTT | CASRATEPRGTDTQYF
TRBD2 | - | TRBJ2-1 | TRBV5-1 | TGCGCCAGCAGCTTGGCCCTAGCGGGGGTGTACAATGAGCAGTTCTTC | CASSLALAGVYNEQFF
- | - | TRBJ2-5 | TRBV5-1 | TGCGCCAGCAGCTTGGACTCGAGGGGGCAAGAGACCCAGTACTTC | CASSLDSRGQETQYF
- | - | TRBJ1-5 | TRBV27 | TGTGCCAGCAGTTTATCGCCCCTACAGGGAATCAATCAGCCCCAGCATTTT | CASSLSPLQGINQPQHF
TRBD2 | - | TRBJ2-5 | TRBV11-2 | TGTGCCAGCAGCTCGAAGAGAGCTAGCGGGATCGGGAGAGAGACCCAGTACTTC | CASSSKRASGIGRETQYF
- | - | TRBJ2-3 | TRBV30 | TGTGCCTGGAGTAGGGCGGGACGAAGCACAGATACGCAGTATTTT | CAWSRAGRSTDTQYF
- | - | TRBJ2-1 | TRBV10-3 | TGTGCCATCCGCGACTACAATAACAATGAGCAGTTCTTC | CAIRDYNNNEQFF
- | - | TRBJ1-4 | TRBV12-3/TRBV12-4 | TGTGCCAGCAGTTTCAGGGGAGATGAAAAACTGTTTTTT | CASSFRGDEKLFF
TRBD2 | - | TRBJ2-7 | TRBV5-1 | TGCGCCAGCAGCCCAGGCATCGGTGCGGGAGGACACGAGCAGTACTTC | CASSPGIGAGGHEQYF
TRBD1 | - | TRBJ2-7 | TRBV10-2 | TGCGCCAGCGGGGGGCCGGGACAGGGGCAGCACGAGCAGTACTTC | CASGGPGQGQHEQYF
TRBD1 | - | TRBJ2-3 | TRBV29-1 | TGCAGCGGGACACCCCGGGACAGGTTCACAGATACGCAGTATTTT | CSGTPRDRFTDTQYF
TRBD2 | - | TRBJ2-2 | TRBV3-1/TRBV3-2 | TGTGCCAGCAGCCCGTGGACTAGCGGGAGTACCGGGGAGCTGTTTTTT | CASSPWTSGSTGELFF
- | - | TRBJ2-5 | TRBV28 | TGTGCCAGCAGTTTGCGGTGGGAGACCCAGTACTTC | CASSLRWETQYF
- | - | TRBJ1-2 | TRBV18 | TGTGCCAGCTCACCAGGGGGGGCCCAAGGGGGCTACACCTTC | CASSPGGAQGGYTF
TRBD1 | - | TRBJ2-2 | TRBV5-4 | TGTGCCAGCAGCTTCCAGGGGGCGTACACCGGGGAGCTGTTTTTT | CASSFQGAYTGELFF
TRBD1 | - | TRBJ2-2 | TRBV5-1 | TGCGCCAGCAGCTTTCAGACAGGGGGCTCCATCACCGGGGAGCTGTTTTTT | CASSFQTGGSITGELFF
- | - | TRBJ1-6 | TRBV6-1 | TGTGCCAGCAGTGAAAGCCTCGTCAGGGTGGGTTCACCCCTCCACTTT | CASSESLVRVGSPLHF
- | - | TRBJ2-2 | TRBV5-4 | TGTGCCAGCAAAAGGGGGGGATTCACCGGGGAGCTGTTTTTT | CASKRGGFTGELFF
TRBD2 | - | TRBJ2-1 | TRBV11-2 | TGTGCCAGCAGCAGGGGAGCGGGAGGATACAATGAGCAGTTCTTC | CASSRGAGGYNEQFF
TRBD1 | few | TRBJ2-1 | TRBV5-6 | TGTGCCAGCAGCCTTACAGGGGTAACGTACAATGAGCAGTTCTTC | CASSLTGVTYNEQFF
- | - | TRBJ2-3 | TRBV5-1 | TGCGCCAGCAGCTCTTCCGGCACAGATACGCAGTATTTT | CASSSSGTDTQYF
TRBD1 | few | TRBJ1-3 | TRBV5-5 | TGTGCCAGCAGCTTCACAGGGACAGGGGGCGGGCCAGGTAGAAACACCATATATTTT | CASSFTGTGGGPGRNTIYF
- | once | TRBJ2-4 | TRBV28 | TGTGCCACACAGGAGAGTGCACCCAAAAACATTCAGTACTTC | CATQESAPKNIQYF
TRBD2 | once | TRBJ2-5 | TRBV12-3/TRBV12-4 | TGTGCCAGCAGTTTGTCGGGGGGAGAGACCCAGTACTTC | CASSLSGGETQYF
- | - | TRBJ2-3 | TRBV10-3 | TGTGCCATCAGTACGGGGACTAGCACAGATACGCAGTATTTT | CAISTGTSTDTQYF
- | - | TRBJ1-1 | TRBV7-5 | TGTGTCAGAAGCCCCCTACTGACAGAGAACACTGAAGCTTTCTTT | CVRSPLLTENTEAFF
TRBD1 | few | TRBJ2-7 | TRBV7-4 | TGTGCCAGCAGCTTATACAGGGGGCACTACGAGCAGTACTTC | CASSLYRGHYEQYF
TRBD1 | - | TRBJ2-1 | TRBV6-1 | TGTGCCAGCAGTGAGACCGGGACAGACTACAATGAGCAGTTCTTC | CASSETGTDYNEQFF
- | - | TRBJ1-2 | TRBV30 | TGTGCCTGGAGGGCCAGGGGAGACTATGGCTACACCTTC | CAWRARGDYGYTF
- | - | TRBJ2-5 | TRBV6-2/TRBV6-3 | TGTGCCAGCAGTTACCTCCAGGACACCCAAGAGACCCAGTACTTC | CASSYLQDTQETQYF
- | once | TRBJ1-5 | TRBV28 | TGTGCCATCCGAGATAGCAATCAGCCCCAGCATTTT | CAIRDSNQPQHF
TRBD1 | - | TRBJ1-4 | TRBV28 | TGTGCCAGCAGTTTATCAGGGGGTTATAATGAAAAACTGTTTTTT | CASSLSGGYNEKLFF
TRBD1 | - | TRBJ2-7 | TRBV11-2 | TGTGCCAGCCGGGGGACAGGGGAGGACGAGCAGTACTTC | CASRGTGEDEQYF